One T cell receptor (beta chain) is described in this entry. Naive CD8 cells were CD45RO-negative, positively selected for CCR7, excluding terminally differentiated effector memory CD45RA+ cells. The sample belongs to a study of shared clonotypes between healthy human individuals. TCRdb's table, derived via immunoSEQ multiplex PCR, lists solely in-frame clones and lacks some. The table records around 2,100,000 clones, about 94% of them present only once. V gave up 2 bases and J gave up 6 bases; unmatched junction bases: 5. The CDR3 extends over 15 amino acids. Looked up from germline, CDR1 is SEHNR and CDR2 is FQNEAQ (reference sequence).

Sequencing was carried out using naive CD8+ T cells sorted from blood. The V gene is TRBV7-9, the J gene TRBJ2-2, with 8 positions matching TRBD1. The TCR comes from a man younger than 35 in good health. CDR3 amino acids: CASSLMVRGPGELFF. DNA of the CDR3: TGTGCCAGCAGCTTAATGGTCAGGGGGCCCGGGGAGCTGTTTTTT. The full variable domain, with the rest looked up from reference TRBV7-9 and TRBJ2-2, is DTGVSQNPRHKITKRGQNVTFRCDPISEHNRLYWYRQTLGQGPEFLTYFQNEAQLEKSRLLSDRFSAERPKGSFSTLEIQRTEQGDSAMYLCASSLMVRGPGELFFGEGSRLTVL.